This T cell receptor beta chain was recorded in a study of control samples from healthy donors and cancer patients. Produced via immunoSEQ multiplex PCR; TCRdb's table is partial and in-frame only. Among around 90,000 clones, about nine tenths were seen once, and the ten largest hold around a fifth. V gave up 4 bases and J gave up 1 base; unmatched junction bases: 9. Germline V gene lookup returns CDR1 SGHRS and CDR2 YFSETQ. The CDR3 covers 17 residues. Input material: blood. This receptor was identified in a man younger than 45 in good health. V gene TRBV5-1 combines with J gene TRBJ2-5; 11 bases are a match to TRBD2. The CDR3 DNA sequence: TGCGCCAGCAGCAGAAGTTCTAGCGGGGGGCCCCAAGAGACCCAGTACTTC. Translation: CASSRSSSGGPQETQYF.